The entry that follows covers one T cell receptor beta chain sequence. The data stem from a study of OX40 agonist ivuxolimab in advanced cancers. Libraries were prepared by immunoSEQ multiplex PCR; TCRdb keeps only in-frame clonotypes and omits some of them. The table records about 50,000 clones, about nine tenths of them present only once. This sequence originates from an adult with an advanced solid tumor such as melanoma, head and neck, liver or kidney cancer. This sample comprised CD4+ or CD8+ T cells sorted from blood, obtained in a trial of the OX40 agonist ivuxolimab.

For the CDR3, the DNA is TGTGCCAGCAGTTTATACGGCGGGGGGATCGCAGATACGCAGTATTTT. Translation gives CASSLYGGGIADTQYF. The V call is TRBV28, the J call TRBJ2-3; TRBD2 matches 8 bases. Per germline, CDR1 MDHEN and CDR2 SYDVKM. The length of the CDR3 is 16 residues. The junction had 7 bases not matched to a gene; V was cut back by 1 base and J by 4 bases.